This entry lists 6 T cell receptor beta chains sequenced from one sample in a study of cytomegalovirus exposure and HLA in healthy donors. The PCR contained 60 Vbeta and 13 Jbeta primers. Sequencing was performed with immunoSEQ multiplex PCR; in TCRdb, only in-frame clones are kept and a portion is missing. The sample consists of about 200,000 clones, roughly 74% of them appearing once. The sequenced sample consisted of PBMCs. The receptors come from a woman in her 30s in good health and CMV-seropositive.

V is TRBV29-1 and J is TRBJ2-1; 9 positions match TRBD2. V was clipped by 4 bases and J by 8 bases; unmatched bases: 9. The germline V gene encodes CDR1 SQVTM and CDR2 ANQGSEA. The CDR3 is 14 amino acids. DNA of the CDR3: TGCAGCGTTGTACGGCGGGAGGGCCTCGATGAGCAGTTCTTC. Translation: CSVVRREGLDEQFF.

The chain links TRBV9 to TRBJ2-6; D is undetermined. This CDR3 is 16 amino acids long. V was trimmed by 0 bases and J by 2 bases, leaving 9 bases between them. The germline gives CDR1 SGDLS, CDR2 YYNGEE. The DNA of the CDR3 is TGTGCCAGCAGCGTAGCTCCCGGAGCTGGGGCCAACGTCCTGACTTTC. Translating gives CASSVAPGAGANVLTF.

This rearrangement joins TRBV10-2 to TRBJ2-7, with 12 bases identical to TRBD1. V trimming: 3 bases; J trimming: 5 bases; junction bases outside the gene matches: 5. From germline, CDR1 is WSHSY and CDR2 SAAADI. This CDR3 region has 15 residues. This CDR3 reads CASSDGTGGQDEQYF. DNA for the CDR3: TGCGCCAGCAGTGACGGGACAGGGGGCCAAGACGAGCAGTACTTC.

The CDR3 here is CASSISLGAGVSEQYF. CDR3 bases: TGTGCCAGTAGTATAAGTTTAGGGGCGGGAGTGAGTGAGCAGTACTTC. The rearrangement joins TRBV19 to TRBJ2-7; 7 nucleotides line up with TRBD2. CDR1 and CDR2 (germline): LNHDA, SQIVND (reference sequence). Trimming removed 2 bases from V and 7 bases from J; junction bases left unmatched: 14. The CDR3 consists of 16 residues. Looking up the rest from reference TRBV19 and TRBJ2-7 gives the full variable domain: DGGITQSPKYLFRKEGQNVTLSCEQNLNHDAMYWYRQDPGQGLRLIYYSQIVNDFQKGDIAEGYSVSREKKESFPLTVTSAQKNPTAFYLCASSISLGAGVSEQYFGPGTRLTVT.

This sequence joins TRBV6-1 and TRBJ2-1, with 7 bases identical to TRBD2. The CDR3 spans 15 residues. Germline-derived CDR1 and CDR2 are MNHNS and SASEGT. V lost 0 bases to trimming and J lost 6 bases; unmatched junction nucleotides: 5. In nucleotides, the CDR3 is TGTGCCAGCAGTGAAGCGCCAAGCGGGGCCAATGAGCAGTTCTTC. Its translation: CASSEAPSGANEQFF.

This chain joins TRBV29-1 and TRBJ2-3, with TRBD2 matching over 9 bases. Germline V gene lookup returns CDR1 SQVTM and CDR2 ANQGSEA. The junction had 8 bases not matched to a gene; V was cut back by 0 bases and J by 1 base. The CDR3 runs 17 residues. The CDR3 loop is CSVEDLSPSGGTDTQYF. The CDR3 region has the DNA TGCAGCGTTGAAGATTTATCGCCTAGCGGGGGCACAGATACGCAGTATTTT.